This T cell receptor beta chain is from a study of OX40 agonist ivuxolimab in advanced cancers. Study-wide background: A diagnosis of hepatocellular carcinoma, melanoma, renal cell or head and neck cancer was present in dose-escalation patients.

Remarks on this clone: Its specificity is not known.

V dropped 3 bases and J dropped 5; count of bases not matched to a gene: 6. CDR3 length: 15 residues. Germline loops: CDR1 SGDLS, CDR2 YYNGEE. Sequencing used immunoSEQ multiplex PCR; TCRdb keeps in-frame clones, though not all of them. This table holds 55,000 to 70,000 clones, just over 85% found once. Study observations and caveats: Among the nonresponders, some also had low normalized T-cell clonal expansion. Averaged across samples, CD8+ T cells carried more expanded clones than CD4+ did. Dose levels from 0.1 to 3.0 mg/kg saw CD4+ and CD8+ blood T cells expand clonally by week 6.

This rearrangement joins TRBV9 to TRBJ2-2; 8 bases fit TRBD2. The clonotype originates from an adult with an advanced solid tumor such as melanoma, head and neck, liver or kidney cancer. The material was CD4+ or CD8+ T cells sorted from blood, obtained in a trial of the OX40 agonist ivuxolimab. As DNA, the CDR3 is TGTGCCAGCAGCGGCTGGATAGCGGGGACCGGGGAGCTGTTTTTT. It codes for CASSGWIAGTGELFF.